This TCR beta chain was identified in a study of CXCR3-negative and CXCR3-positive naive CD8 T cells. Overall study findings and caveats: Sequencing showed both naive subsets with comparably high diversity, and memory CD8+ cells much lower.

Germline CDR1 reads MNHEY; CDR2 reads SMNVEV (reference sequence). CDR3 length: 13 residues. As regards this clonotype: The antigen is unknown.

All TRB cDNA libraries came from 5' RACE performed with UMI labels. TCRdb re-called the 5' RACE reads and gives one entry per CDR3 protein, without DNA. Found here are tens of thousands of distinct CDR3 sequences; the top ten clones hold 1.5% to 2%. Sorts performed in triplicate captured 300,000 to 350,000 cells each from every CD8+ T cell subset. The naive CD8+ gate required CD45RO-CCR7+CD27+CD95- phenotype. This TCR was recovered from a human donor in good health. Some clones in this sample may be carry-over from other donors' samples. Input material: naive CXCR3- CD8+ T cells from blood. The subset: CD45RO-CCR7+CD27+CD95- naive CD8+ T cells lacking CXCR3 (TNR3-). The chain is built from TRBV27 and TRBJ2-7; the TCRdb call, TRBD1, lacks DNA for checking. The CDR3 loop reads CASRPTGDYEQYF.